The present T cell receptor beta chain was sequenced within a study of T cells in localized non-small cell lung cancer. Neighbouring lung, lacking atypia, was collected no less than 2 cm away from the tumor margin. Study outcomes and limitations: Researchers found a median around 61 of the top 100 tumor clones in adjacent lung. The study found T cell clonality highest in uninvolved adjacent lung, above tumor. Longer survival (overall) was linked to higher T cell density in blood.

Clones were read by immunoSEQ multiplex PCR, and TCRdb kept only the in-frame ones, dropping some. The repertoire consists of approximately 1,800 clones, with about 19% occurring once and the leading ten covering about 20%. Turning to this clone: Its antigen remains unidentified.

Source: normal lung tissue next to the tumor, taken before any cancer treatment. The TCR sequence derives from a woman between 35 and 75 years old with stage I lung adenocarcinoma.

The CDR3 loop is CASSQSLGDEQFF. In DNA form, the CDR3 reads TGCGCCAGCAGCCAGAGCCTAGGCGATGAGCAGTTCTTC. This chain uses TRBV23-1 with TRBJ2-1; no firm D call. TRBV23-1 carries the ORF label, with uncertain function. Deletions cut 6 bases from V and 8 bases from J, with 14 bases between. The CDR3 runs 13 residues.